This is a list of T cell receptor beta chains from one sample in a study of identical twins' blood T cells. TCRdb re-derived calls from the 5' RACE reads in MiXCR, one entry per CDR3 protein. The table lists hundreds of thousands of distinct CDR3 sequences, about 28% of them singletons, with around 5.6% in the top ten. Sample: PBMCs. Receptor source: a woman between 18 and 55 years old in good health. CDR3s include the opening cysteine and the closing phenylalanine or tryptophan. A D gene is named only where the DNA matches it firmly. Some rows mark clone size as missing; the rest say once, few, many or name a class of expanded clone.

CDR3aa | CDR3nt | v_gene | len | j_gene | abundance | d_gene
CACSVGLAGGFNEQFF | TGTGCCTGCAGCGTAGGCCTAGCGGGGGGGTTCAATGAGCAGTTCTTC | TRBV9 | 16 | TRBJ2-1 | - | TRBD2
CASSGRDRTDTQYF | TGTGCCAGTAGTGGGAGGGACCGCACAGATACGCAGTATTTT | TRBV4-2 | 14 | TRBJ2-3 | few | TRBD2
CASSLGAIFTDTQYF | TGTGCCAGCAGCTTAGGCGCCATCTTCACAGATACGCAGTATTTT | TRBV7-2 | 15 | TRBJ2-3 | few | -
CSAPGGGNSNQPQHF | TGCAGTGCGCCCGGCGGGGGAAACAGCAATCAGCCCCAGCATTTT | TRBV20-1 | 15 | TRBJ1-5 | few | -
CASSIDEAGERLNTGELFF | TGTGCCAGTAGTATAGACGAAGCCGGGGAGCGGTTGAACACCGGGGAGCTGTTTTTT | TRBV19 | 19 | TRBJ2-2 | many | -
CASSEGDAPRHEQFF | TGTGCCAGCAGTGAAGGGGACGCACCGCGCCATGAGCAGTTCTTC | TRBV2 | 15 | TRBJ2-1 | few | -
CASQGQYSNQPQHF | TGTGCCAGCCAAGGACAGTATAGCAATCAGCCCCAGCATTTT | TRBV12-3/TRBV12-4 | 14 | TRBJ1-5 | few | -
CSATKGGNQPQHF | TGCAGTGCTACTAAGGGGGGCAATCAGCCCCAGCATTTT | TRBV20-1 | 13 | TRBJ1-5 | few | -
CASSQRGAGFAHF | TGTGCCAGCAGCCAACGGGGCGCAGGGTTTGCGCATTTT | TRBV3-1 | 13 | TRBJ1-5 | - | -
CASSHSKPYEQYF | TGTGCCAGCAGCCACAGCAAACCATACGAGCAGTACTTC | TRBV11-2 | 13 | TRBJ2-7 | - | -
CASSLRAGLSYEQYF | TGTGCCAGCAGCTTACGGGCAGGGTTATCATACGAGCAGTACTTC | TRBV7-9 | 15 | TRBJ2-7 | - | -
CASMPHPYEQYF | TGTGCCAGCATGCCTCATCCCTACGAGCAGTACTTC | TRBV5-8 | 12 | TRBJ2-7 | - | -
CASTRASGAFF | TGTGCCAGCACCAGGGCAAGCGGAGCTTTCTTT | TRBV2 | 11 | TRBJ1-1 | - | -
CASTKGQGRQPQHF | TGTGCCAGCACCAAGGGACAGGGGAGACAGCCCCAGCATTTT | TRBV12-3/TRBV12-4 | 14 | TRBJ1-5 | - | TRBD1
CASSLGTIDRGAFF | TGTGCCAGCAGCTTAGGGACAATAGACAGGGGGGCTTTCTTT | TRBV7-9 | 14 | TRBJ1-1 | - | TRBD1
CSALEAAFTDTQYF | TGCAGTGCCTTAGAAGCTGCTTTCACAGATACGCAGTATTTT | TRBV20-1 | 14 | TRBJ2-3 | many | -
CSVERRDRVPGELFF | TGCAGCGTTGAGCGCCGGGACAGGGTCCCCGGGGAGCTGTTTTTT | TRBV29-1 | 15 | TRBJ2-2 | few | TRBD1
CSASYGGNEKLFF | TGCAGTGCTAGTTACGGCGGTAATGAAAAACTGTTTTTT | TRBV20-1 | 13 | TRBJ1-4 | many | -